The 18 T cell receptor beta chains presented below share a single source sample, sequenced in a study of cytomegalovirus exposure and HLA in healthy donors. The PCR contained 60 Vbeta and 13 Jbeta primers. Sequenced by immunoSEQ multiplex PCR; TCRdb stores in-frame clones only, minus some. The table records some 150,000 clones, around four fifths of them present only once. The sample taken for sequencing was PBMCs. The receptor source for this set is a man aged 40-50 years in good health and CMV-seronegative.

The chain uses TRBV4-1 and TRBJ2-5; 7 nucleotides match TRBD1. The V segment lost 2 bases and the J segment 2 bases; nucleotides outside the gene matches: 2. Germline V gene lookup returns CDR1 MGHRA and CDR2 YSYEKL. The CDR3 length is 14 residues. The CDR3 DNA is TGCGCCAGCAGCCAACTGGACAGGCAAGAGACCCAGTACTTC. Translated, it gives CASSQLDRQETQYF.

This chain joins TRBV21-1 and TRBJ2-5; the listed D gene, TRBD2, was not tested against the DNA. The closer fit of TRBJ2-7 to the DNA end suggests the J call may be wrong. TRBV21-1 is noted as a pseudogene. There are 15 residues in the CDR3. The CDR3 DNA is TGTGCCAGCGGACCGCGGGTTAGCGGGGATTACGAGCAGTACTTC. Translation: CASGPRVSGDYEQYF.

This chain connects TRBV11-1 to TRBJ2-2, with 7 bases lining up with TRBD1. V trimming: 5 bases; J trimming: 3 bases; junction bases outside the gene matches: 9. Germline V gene lookup returns CDR1 SGHAT and CDR2 FQDESV (reference sequence). This CDR3 comprises 16 residues. The CDR3 is CASSPWTGLHTGELFF. CDR3 DNA: TGTGCCAGCAGCCCCTGGACAGGACTTCACACCGGGGAGCTGTTTTTT.

The chain uses TRBV5-1 and TRBJ1-2, with D perhaps matching TRBD1 (6 bases). The CDR3 sequence is 15 residues long. Germline values: CDR1 SGHRS, CDR2 YFSETQ. V lost 0 bases and J lost 4, with 13 bases in between. The CDR3 protein is CASSLAVGAIYGYTF. The CDR3 nucleotides are TGCGCCAGCAGCTTGGCGGTGGGGGCGATCTATGGCTACACCTTC.

Here the CDR3 reads CASSPRGTGVYEQYF. The DNA for the CDR3 is TGTGCCAGTAGCCCCAGGGGGACAGGGGTCTACGAGCAGTACTTC. The chain recombines TRBV19 with TRBJ2-7; TRBD1 aligns across 10 bases. Germline V gene sequence: CDR1 LNHDA, CDR2 SQIVND (reference sequence). This CDR3 is 15 amino acids long. The trim removed 6 bases at V and 3 bases at J, leaving 8 bases unmatched.

V gene TRBV10-3 combines with J gene TRBJ2-3, with D perhaps TRBD1 (5 bases). Trimming removed 2 bases at V and 2 bases at J, with 14 bases between. Germline V CDR1 and CDR2: ENHRY, SYGVKD. The CDR3 loop spans 16 amino acids. Here the CDR3 reads CAISEPADIYTDTQYF. In DNA form, the CDR3 reads TGTGCCATCAGTGAGCCTGCGGACATTTACACAGATACGCAGTATTTT.

This clone showed up just a few times. This sample also contains other DNA sequences that code for the same CDR3. The J gene is TRBJ2-1, the V gene TRBV7-8; 9 nucleotides line up with TRBD2. Per germline, CDR1 SGHVS and CDR2 FQNEAQ. After removal of 1 base from V and 9 bases from J, the junction contained 13 bases not matched to a gene. The length of the CDR3 is 17 residues. CDR3 protein: CASSLDRLKREEREQFF. In DNA, the CDR3 is TGTGCCAGCAGCTTAGACCGTCTCAAGCGGGAGGAGCGTGAGCAGTTCTTC.

V is TRBV6-5 and J is TRBJ1-4; a possible D gene is TRBD1 (5 bases). The CDR3 contains 15 residues. Trimming took 5 bases from V and 3 from J, leaving 13 bases between them. The germline V gene has CDR1 MNHEY and CDR2 SVGAGI. The CDR3: CASSRGLEANEKLFF. As DNA, the CDR3 is TGTGCCAGCAGTCGGGGGTTGGAGGCTAATGAAAAACTGTTTTTT.

The V and J genes are TRBV2 and TRBJ2-5; D not certain. CDR3 length: 13 amino acids. The V gene's germline CDR1 is SNHLY and CDR2 FYNNEI. The V and J ends lost 5 bases and 5 bases respectively, with 12 bases between them. The DNA for the CDR3 is TGTGCCAGCAGTTTGACTGCATCCGAGACCCAGTACTTC. Its protein product is CASSLTASETQYF.

The rearrangement links TRBV27 to TRBJ1-5; TRBD1 matches 9 bases. Germline CDR1 is MNHEY and CDR2 is SMNVEV (reference sequence). The CDR3 spans 13 residues. V dropped 5 bases and J dropped 5; count of bases not matched to a gene: 1. CDR3 protein: CASSGDRDQPQHF. The CDR3 DNA reads TGTGCCAGCAGTGGGGACAGGGATCAGCCCCAGCATTTT.

As DNA, the CDR3 is TGCGCCAGCAGCTTGGAATTTGGCAGGGGGCGAGGAGAGACCCAGTACTTC. It translates to CASSLEFGRGRGETQYF. The V and J genes are TRBV5-1 and TRBJ2-5; 8 bases are a match to TRBD1. Germline assignment: CDR1 SGHRS and CDR2 YFSETQ. The CDR3 length is 17 residues. Trimming took 0 bases from V and 4 from J; bases not matched to a gene: 11.

This chain uses TRBV9 with TRBJ2-1, with 10 bases aligning to TRBD2. There are 15 residues in the CDR3. V lost 4 bases to trimming and J lost 0 bases; unmatched junction nucleotides: 1. Germline CDR1 and CDR2: SGDLS and YYNGEE. CDR3 DNA sequence: TGTGCCAGCAGCCCTAGCGGGAGCTCCTACAATGAGCAGTTCTTC. Translation: CASSPSGSSYNEQFF.

V is TRBV28 and J is TRBJ2-2, with 8 bases aligning to TRBD1. The trim removed 3 bases at V and 6 bases at J, leaving 3 bases unmatched. Per the germline V gene, CDR1 is MDHEN and CDR2 is SYDVKM. The CDR3 runs 14 residues. This CDR3 reads CASSFYRGAGELFF. DNA of the CDR3: TGTGCCAGCAGTTTTTACAGGGGGGCCGGGGAGCTGTTTTTT.

The chain links TRBV11-1 to TRBJ2-5, with 7 bases aligning to TRBD1. This CDR3 is built from 16 residues. V was clipped by 4 bases and J by 2 bases; unmatched bases: 10. In germline, CDR1 is SGHAT, CDR2 FQDESV (reference sequence). CDR3 region: CASSSPTGLKQETQYF. CDR3 coding DNA: TGTGCCAGCAGCTCCCCGACAGGGCTGAAGCAAGAGACCCAGTACTTC.

The J gene is TRBJ1-6, the V gene TRBV11-2; 7 bases fit TRBD1. V trimming: 5 bases; J trimming: 7 bases; junction bases outside the gene matches: 8. The CDR3 is 15 amino acids. Germline assignment: CDR1 SGHAT and CDR2 FQNNGV. The DNA of the CDR3 is TGTGCCAGCAGCCCTGACAGGGCTGGGAATTCACCCCTCCACTTT. Protein sequence: CASSPDRAGNSPLHF.

This clone occurred a few times. This chain links TRBV6-4 with TRBJ2-1; D is uncertain. The CDR3 totals 15 residues. Deletions cut 2 bases from V and 0 bases from J, with 8 bases between. Looked up from germline, CDR1 is MRHNA and CDR2 is SNTAGT. This chain's CDR3 is CASSDSGSSYNEQFF. CDR3 DNA sequence: TGTGCCAGCAGTGACAGTGGTAGCTCCTACAATGAGCAGTTCTTC.

CDR3 bases: TGTGCCAGCAGCCAAGATCTGCCTAGCGGGAGCCACGAGCAGTACTTC. Translating gives CASSQDLPSGSHEQYF. J is TRBJ2-7 and V is TRBV4-2; TRBD2 matches 10 bases. The CDR3 loop spans 16 amino acids. The germline gives CDR1 LGHNA, CDR2 YNFKEQ. After removal of 0 bases from V and 5 bases from J, the junction contained 7 bases not matched to a gene.

The chain employs TRBV4-3 and TRBJ2-3, with D unclear. The CDR3 has 15 residues. The V and J ends lost 1 base and 0 bases respectively, with 8 bases between them. Germline assignment: CDR1 LGHNA and CDR2 YSLEER. The CDR3 loop reads CASSQGLPSTDTQYF. CDR3 DNA: TGCGCCAGCAGCCAAGGACTTCCTAGCACAGATACGCAGTATTTT.